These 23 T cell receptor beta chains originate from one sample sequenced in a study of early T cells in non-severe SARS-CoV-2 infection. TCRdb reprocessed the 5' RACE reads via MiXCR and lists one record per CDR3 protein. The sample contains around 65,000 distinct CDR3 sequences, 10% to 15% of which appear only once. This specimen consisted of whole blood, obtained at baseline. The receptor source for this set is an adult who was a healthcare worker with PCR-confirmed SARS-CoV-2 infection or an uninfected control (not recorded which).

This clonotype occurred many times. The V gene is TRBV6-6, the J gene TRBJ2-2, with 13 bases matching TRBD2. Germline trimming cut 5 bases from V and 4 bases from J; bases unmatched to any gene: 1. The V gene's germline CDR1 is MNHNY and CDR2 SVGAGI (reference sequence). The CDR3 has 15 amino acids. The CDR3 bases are TGTGCCAGCAGTCGGACTAGCGGGAGCACCGGGGAGCTGTTTTTT. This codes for CASSRTSGSTGELFF.

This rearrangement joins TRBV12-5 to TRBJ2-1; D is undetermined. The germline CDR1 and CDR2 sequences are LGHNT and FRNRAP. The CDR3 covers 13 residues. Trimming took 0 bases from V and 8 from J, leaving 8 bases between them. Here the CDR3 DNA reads TGTGCTAGTGGTTTGGTCGCGTGGGATGAGCAGTTCTTC. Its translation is CASGLVAWDEQFF. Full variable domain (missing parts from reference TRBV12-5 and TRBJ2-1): DARVTQTPRHKVTEMGQEVTMRCQPILGHNTVFWYRQTMMQGLELLAYFRNRAPLDDSGMPKDRFSAEMPDATLATLKIQPSEPRDSAVYFCASGLVAWDEQFFGPGTRLTVL.

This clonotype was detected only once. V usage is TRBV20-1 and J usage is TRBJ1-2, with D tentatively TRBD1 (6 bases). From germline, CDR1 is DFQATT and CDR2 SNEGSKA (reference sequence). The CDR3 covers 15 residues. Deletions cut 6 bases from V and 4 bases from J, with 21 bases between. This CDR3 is CSARGGPTALYGYTF. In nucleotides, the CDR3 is TGCAGTGCACGGGGGGGGCCTACAGCCCTCTATGGCTACACCTTC.

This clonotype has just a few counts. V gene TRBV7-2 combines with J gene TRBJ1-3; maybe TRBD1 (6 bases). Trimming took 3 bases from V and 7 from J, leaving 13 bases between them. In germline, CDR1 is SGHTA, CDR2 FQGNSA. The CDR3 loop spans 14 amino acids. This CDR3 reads CASSLDGGRNTIYF. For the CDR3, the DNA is TGTGCCAGCAGCTTGGATGGGGGGCGGAACACCATATATTTT.

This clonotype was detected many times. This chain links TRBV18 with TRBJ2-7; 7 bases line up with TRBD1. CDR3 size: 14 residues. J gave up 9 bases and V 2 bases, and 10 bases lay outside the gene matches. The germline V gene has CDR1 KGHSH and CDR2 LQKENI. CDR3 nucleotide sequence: TGTGCCAGCTCACCAGAGACAGGGAATACCGTGCAGTACTTC. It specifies CASSPETGNTVQYF. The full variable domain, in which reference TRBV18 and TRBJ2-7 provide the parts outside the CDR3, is NAGVMQNPRHLVRRRGQEARLRCSPMKGHSHVYWYRQLPEEGLKFMVYLQKENIIDESGMPKERFSAEFPKEGPSILRIQQVVRGDSAAYFCASSPETGNTVQYFGPGTRLTVT.

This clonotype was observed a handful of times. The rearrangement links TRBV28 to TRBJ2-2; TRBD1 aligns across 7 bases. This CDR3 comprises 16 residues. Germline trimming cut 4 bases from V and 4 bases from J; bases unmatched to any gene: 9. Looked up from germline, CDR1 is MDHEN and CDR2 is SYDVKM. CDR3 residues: CASSWGQTPITGELFF. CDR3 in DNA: TGTGCCAGCAGTTGGGGACAGACCCCAATCACCGGGGAGCTGTTTTTT.

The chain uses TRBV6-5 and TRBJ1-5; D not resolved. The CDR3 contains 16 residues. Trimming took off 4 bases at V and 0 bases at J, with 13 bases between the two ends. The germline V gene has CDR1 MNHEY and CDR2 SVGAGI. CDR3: CASSSGLGDSNQPQHF. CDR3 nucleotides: TGTGCCAGCAGTTCCGGACTCGGGGATAGCAATCAGCCCCAGCATTTT.

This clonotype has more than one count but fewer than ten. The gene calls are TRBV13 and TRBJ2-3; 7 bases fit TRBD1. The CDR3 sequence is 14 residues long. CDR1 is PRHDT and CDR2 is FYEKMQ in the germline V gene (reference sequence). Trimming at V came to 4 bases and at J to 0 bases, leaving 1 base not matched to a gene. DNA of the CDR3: TGTGCCAGCAGCTCGGGACAGAGCACAGATACGCAGTATTTT. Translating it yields CASSSGQSTDTQYF.

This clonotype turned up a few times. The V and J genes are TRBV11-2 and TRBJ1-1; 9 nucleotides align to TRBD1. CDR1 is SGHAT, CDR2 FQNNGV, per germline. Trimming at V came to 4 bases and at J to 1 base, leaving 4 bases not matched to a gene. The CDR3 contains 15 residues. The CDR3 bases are TGTGCCAGCAGCTCGCTACAGGGGGCGAACACTGAAGCTTTCTTT. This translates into CASSSLQGANTEAFF.

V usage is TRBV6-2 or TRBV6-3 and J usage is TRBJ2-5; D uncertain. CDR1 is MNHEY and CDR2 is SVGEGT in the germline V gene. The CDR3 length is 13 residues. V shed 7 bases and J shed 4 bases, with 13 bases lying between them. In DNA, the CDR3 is TGTGCCAGCACCCTAAGGCTTCCAGAGACCCAGTACTTC. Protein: CASTLRLPETQYF.

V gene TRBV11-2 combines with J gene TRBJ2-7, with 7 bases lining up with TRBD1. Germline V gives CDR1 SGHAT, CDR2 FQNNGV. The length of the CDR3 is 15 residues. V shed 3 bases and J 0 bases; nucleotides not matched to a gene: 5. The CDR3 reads CASSFEGQPSYEQYF. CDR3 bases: TGTGCCAGCAGCTTCGAGGGACAGCCCTCCTACGAGCAGTACTTC.

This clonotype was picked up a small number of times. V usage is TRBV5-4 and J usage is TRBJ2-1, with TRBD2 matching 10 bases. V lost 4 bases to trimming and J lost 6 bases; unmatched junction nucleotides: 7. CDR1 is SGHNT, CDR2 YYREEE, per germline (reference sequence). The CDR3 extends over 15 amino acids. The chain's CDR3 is CASSGEGLAVNEQFF. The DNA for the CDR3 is TGTGCCAGCAGCGGTGAAGGACTAGCGGTCAATGAGCAGTTCTTC. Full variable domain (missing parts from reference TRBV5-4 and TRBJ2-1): ETGVTQSPTHLIKTRGQQVTLRCSSQSGHNTVSWYQQALGQGPQFIFQYYREEENGRGNFPPRFSGLQFPNYSSELNVNALELDDSALYLCASSGEGLAVNEQFFGPGTRLTVL.

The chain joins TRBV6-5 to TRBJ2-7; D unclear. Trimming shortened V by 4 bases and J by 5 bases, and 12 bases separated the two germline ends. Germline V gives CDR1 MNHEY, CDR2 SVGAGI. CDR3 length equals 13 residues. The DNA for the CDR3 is TGTGCCAGCAGTTCCCGAACTCGGGACGAGCAGTACTTC. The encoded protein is CASSSRTRDEQYF.

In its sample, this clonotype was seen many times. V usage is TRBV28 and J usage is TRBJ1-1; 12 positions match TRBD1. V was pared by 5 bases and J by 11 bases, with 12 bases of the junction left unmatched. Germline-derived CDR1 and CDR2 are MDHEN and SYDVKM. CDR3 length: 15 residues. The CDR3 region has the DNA TGTGCCAGCAGTGGGAACCGGGACAGGGGGCTTTACGCTTTCTTT. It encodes CASSGNRDRGLYAFF.

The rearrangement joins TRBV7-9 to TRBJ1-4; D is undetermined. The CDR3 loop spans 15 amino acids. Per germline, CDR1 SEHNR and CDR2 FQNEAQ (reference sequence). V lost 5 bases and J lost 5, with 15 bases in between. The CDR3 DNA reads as TGTGCCAGCAGCCCCGCGACGGCCGGGAATGAAAAACTGTTTTTT. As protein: CASSPATAGNEKLFF.

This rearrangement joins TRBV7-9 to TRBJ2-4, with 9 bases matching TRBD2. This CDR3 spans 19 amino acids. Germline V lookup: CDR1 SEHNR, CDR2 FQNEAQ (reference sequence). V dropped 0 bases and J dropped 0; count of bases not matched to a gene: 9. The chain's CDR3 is CASSLALAGTRLAKNIQYF. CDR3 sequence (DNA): TGTGCCAGCAGCTTAGCGCTAGCGGGAACAAGACTAGCCAAAAACATTCAGTACTTC.

The CDR3 here is CAIRVDGTRGQYF. The DNA of the CDR3 is TGTGCCATCAGAGTTGACGGGACCCGGGGGCAGTATTTT. V gene TRBV10-3 combines with J gene TRBJ2-3; the D call may be TRBD1 or TRBD2 (5 bases each). The CDR3 sequence is 13 residues long. Trimming stripped 6 bases from V and 11 bases from J, with 18 bases between. Germline V gene lookup returns CDR1 ENHRY and CDR2 SYGVKD.

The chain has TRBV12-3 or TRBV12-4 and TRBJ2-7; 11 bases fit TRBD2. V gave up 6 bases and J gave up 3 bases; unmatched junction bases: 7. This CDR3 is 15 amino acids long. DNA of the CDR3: TGTGCCAGCAGCTCACAAGGACTAGCGGGCTACGAGCAGTACTTC. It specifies CASSSQGLAGYEQYF.

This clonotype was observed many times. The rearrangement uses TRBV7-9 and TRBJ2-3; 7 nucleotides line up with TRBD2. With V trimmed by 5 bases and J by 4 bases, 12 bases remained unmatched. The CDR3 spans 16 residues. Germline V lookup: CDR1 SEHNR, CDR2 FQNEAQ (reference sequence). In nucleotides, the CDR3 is TGTGCCAGCAGCATACGGCTAGCGGAAGGCGCAGATACGCAGTATTTT. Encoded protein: CASSIRLAEGADTQYF.

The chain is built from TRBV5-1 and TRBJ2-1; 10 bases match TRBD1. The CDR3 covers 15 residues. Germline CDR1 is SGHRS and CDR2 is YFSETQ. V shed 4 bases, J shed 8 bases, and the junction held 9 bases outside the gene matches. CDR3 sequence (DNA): TGCGCCAGCAGCATTCTAAGGACAGGGGGGCATGAGCAGTTCTTC. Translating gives CASSILRTGGHEQFF.

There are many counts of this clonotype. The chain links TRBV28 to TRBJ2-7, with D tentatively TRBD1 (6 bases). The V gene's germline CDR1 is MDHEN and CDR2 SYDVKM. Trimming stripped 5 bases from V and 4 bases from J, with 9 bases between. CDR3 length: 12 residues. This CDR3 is CASSPGEYEQYF. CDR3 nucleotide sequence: TGTGCCAGCAGTCCAGGGGAGTACGAGCAGTACTTC.

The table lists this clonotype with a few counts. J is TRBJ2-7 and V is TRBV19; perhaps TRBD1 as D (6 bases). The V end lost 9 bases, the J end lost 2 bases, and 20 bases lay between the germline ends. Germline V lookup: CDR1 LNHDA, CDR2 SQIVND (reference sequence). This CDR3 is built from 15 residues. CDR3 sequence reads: CASAPGQGHAYEQYF. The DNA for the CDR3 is TGTGCCAGCGCCCCGGGACAAGGTCATGCCTACGAGCAGTACTTC.

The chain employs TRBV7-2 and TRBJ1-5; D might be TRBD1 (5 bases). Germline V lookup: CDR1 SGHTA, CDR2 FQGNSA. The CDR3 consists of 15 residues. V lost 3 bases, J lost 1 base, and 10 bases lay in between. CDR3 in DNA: TGTGCCAGCAGCTTTGGGGCGATGAGCAATCAGCCCCAGCATTTT. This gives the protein CASSFGAMSNQPQHF.